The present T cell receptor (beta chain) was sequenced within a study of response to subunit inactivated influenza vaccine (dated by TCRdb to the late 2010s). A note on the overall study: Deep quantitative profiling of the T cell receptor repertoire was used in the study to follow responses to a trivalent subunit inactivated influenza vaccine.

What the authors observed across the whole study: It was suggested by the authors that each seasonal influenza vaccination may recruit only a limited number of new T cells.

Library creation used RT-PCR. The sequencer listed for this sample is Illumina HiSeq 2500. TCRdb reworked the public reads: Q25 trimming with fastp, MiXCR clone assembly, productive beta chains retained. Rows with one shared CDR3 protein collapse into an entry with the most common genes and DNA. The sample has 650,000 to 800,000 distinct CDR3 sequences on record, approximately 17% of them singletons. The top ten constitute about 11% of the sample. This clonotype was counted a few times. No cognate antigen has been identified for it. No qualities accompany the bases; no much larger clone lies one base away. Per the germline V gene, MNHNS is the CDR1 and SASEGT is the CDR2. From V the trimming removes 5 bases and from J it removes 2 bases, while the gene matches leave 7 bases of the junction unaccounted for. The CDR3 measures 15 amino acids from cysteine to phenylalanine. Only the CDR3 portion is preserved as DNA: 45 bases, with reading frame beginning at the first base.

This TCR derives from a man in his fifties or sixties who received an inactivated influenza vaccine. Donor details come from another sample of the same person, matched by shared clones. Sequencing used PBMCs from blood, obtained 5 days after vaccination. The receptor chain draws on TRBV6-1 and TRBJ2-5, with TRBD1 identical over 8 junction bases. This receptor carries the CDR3 CASSMTGERQETQYF. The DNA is TGTGCCAGCAGTATGACAGGGGAAAGGCAAGAGACCCAGTACTTC.